Given below is one TCR beta chain in context. Under the authors' procedure: The authors estimated nucleated cell counts from reference gene primer amplification. Clones were sequenced by immunoSEQ multiplex PCR, and TCRdb holds only the in-frame ones, with some missing. V, J and clone size reflect that table, while D and trimming were determined from the DNA. The data contain roughly 76,000 clones, around 86% of them singletons. V dropped 6 bases and J dropped 7 bases, with 16 bases sitting between them. CDR3 length: 14 amino acids. Germline CDR1 is SGHNT and CDR2 is YYREEE (reference sequence). The source of the sample is a study of blood T cell repertoires in COVID-19. The overall study: Sites in the United States, Italy and Spain provided acute and convalescent COVID-19 samples. Sources were T cells, B-cell-depleted T cells, or PBMCs; the material itself was cDNA or gDNA.

This sequence originates from a woman of 80 years or more with active or convalescent COVID-19. The sample comprised peripheral blood. The chain carries TRBV5-4 and TRBJ1-4; tentatively, D is TRBD1 (6 bases). The DNA of the CDR3 is TGTGCCAGCAACACCTACGGGACAAGTGAAAAACTGTTTTTT. It specifies CASNTYGTSEKLFF.